This T cell receptor (beta chain) was documented in a study of T cell changes during pregnancy in multiple sclerosis (dated by TCRdb to about 2019). Notes on the research overall: The study examined how the T cell repertoire changed over the course of pregnancy in women with multiple sclerosis.

Library preparation used the immunoSEQ multiplex PCR assay. In TCRdb, the immuneACCESS table is reduced to in-frame sequences with V and J assigned. These tables do not hold every clone; where another copy was compared, an unresolved V gene accounts for under half, and the others remain unexplained. The sample includes approximately 88,000 clones, with just under 95% observed a single time. The ten biggest clones cover approximately 4.7% of the sample. From a lookup of the germline V gene (reference sequence), CDR1 and CDR2 are MNHEY and SMNVEV. The trim is 3 bases for V and 3 bases for J, with a gap of 17 bases between the germline ends. The CDR3 spans 16 residues, from the cysteine through the phenylalanine. The sequence is cut down to CDR3 DNA, 48 bases in frame from base 1. Worth noting for this clone: Its target antigen remains unknown. No much larger clone is present one base from it, and per-base qualities are unavailable.

This chain joins TRBV27 to TRBJ1-2; too little of a D gene remains to name it. This clonotype was sampled from a female donor with multiple sclerosis, enrolled in a pregnancy study. The material was peripheral blood, obtained in the first trimester of pregnancy. The nucleotides read TGTGCCAGCAGTTTTCTCCGGACTCTCGGAGACTATGGCTACACCTTC. It translates as CASSFLRTLGDYGYTF.